This paragraph covers one TCR beta chain sequence. What it binds is unknown. This sample was included in a study of early T cells in non-severe SARS-CoV-2 infection. Findings and caveats of the study: CD4 and private specificities were missed by VDJdb matching, which favored anti-spike CD8 responses.

Germline CDR1 and CDR2: SGHAT and FQDESV (reference sequence). The CDR3 covers 12 residues. Trimming left V 3 bases short and J 8 bases short, with 9 bases between. In the library, individual cDNA molecules carried attached unique molecular identifiers. In TCRdb, the 5' RACE reads were re-called with MiXCR into one record per CDR3 protein. Seen here are 100,000 to 150,000 distinct CDR3 sequences, about 15% observed once, and the top ten hold about a fifth. The sequence was collected from an adult who was a healthcare worker with PCR-confirmed SARS-CoV-2 infection or an uninfected control (not recorded which). Sample: whole blood. V usage is TRBV11-1 and J usage is TRBJ2-3, with D unresolved. The CDR3 coding sequence is TGTGCCAGCAGCTTTTCCTGGGGTACGCAGTATTTT. This codes for CASSFSWGTQYF.